The sequence of this T cell receptor beta chain was determined in a study of tumor and adjacent non-tumor tissue in lung cancer. Looking at the study overall: On average, productive TCRbeta reads reached about 4.4 million per sample.

The template was RNA from unsorted bulk tissue. Distant lung tissue was collected more than 3 cm away from the tumor edge. The sample holds many counts of this clonotype. A modified ARM-PCR protocol with three rounds of nested PCR amplified TCRbeta. From the multiplex PCR reads, TCRdb called clonotypes with MiXCR, one entry per CDR3 protein. The sample includes about 86,000 distinct CDR3 sequences, around 82% of them seen just once. This TCR was recovered from a woman aged 45-65 years with non-small cell lung cancer. Material for sequencing was distant non-tumor lung tissue.

CDR3 coding DNA: TGTGCCAGCAGCTTAGGTGGACCGCTCACCGGGGAGCTGTTTTTT. Encoded protein: CASSLGGPLTGELFF. This chain links TRBV7-8 with TRBJ2-2; D is uncertain. The CDR3 has 15 residues. In germline, CDR1 is SGHVS, CDR2 FQNEAQ. V was cut by 1 base and J by 4 bases, with 10 bases left in between. Based on the CDR3 plus reference TRBV7-8 and TRBJ2-2, the full variable domain is GAGVSQSPRYKVAKRGQDVALRCDPISGHVSLFWYQQALGQGPEFLTYFQNEAQLDKSGLPSDRFFAERPEGSVSTLKIQRTQQEDSAVYLCASSLGGPLTGELFFGEGSRLTVL.